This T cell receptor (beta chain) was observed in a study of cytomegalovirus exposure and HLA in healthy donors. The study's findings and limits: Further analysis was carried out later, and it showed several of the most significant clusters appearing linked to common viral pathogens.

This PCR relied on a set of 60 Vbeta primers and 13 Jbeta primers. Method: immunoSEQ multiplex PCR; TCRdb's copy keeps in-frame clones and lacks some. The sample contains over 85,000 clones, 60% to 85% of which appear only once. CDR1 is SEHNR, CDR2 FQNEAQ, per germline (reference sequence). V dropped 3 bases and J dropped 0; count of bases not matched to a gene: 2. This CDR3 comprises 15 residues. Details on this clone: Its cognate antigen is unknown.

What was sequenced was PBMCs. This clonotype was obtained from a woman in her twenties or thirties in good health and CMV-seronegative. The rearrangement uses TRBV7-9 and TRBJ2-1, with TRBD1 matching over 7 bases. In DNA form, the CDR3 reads TGTGCCAGCAGCTTGGGGACAGTCTCCTACAATGAGCAGTTCTTC. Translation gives CASSLGTVSYNEQFF.